This T cell receptor (beta chain) was sequenced during a study of early T cells in non-severe SARS-CoV-2 infection (dated by TCRdb to the early 2020s). General notes on the study: Because TCR sequencing relied on bulk RNA taken from unsorted whole blood, pairing of alpha and beta chains was not possible. What the study reported, not specific to this receptor: VDJdb matching was skewed toward anti-spike CD8 responses, so virus-specific expansions were likely underestimated and private and CD4 specificities were missed.

Libraries came from 5' RACE. Data came from a NextSeq 500. Unique molecular identifiers were attached to individual cDNA molecules in the TCR library protocol so that sequencing error and PCR bias could be corrected. Both TCR alpha and beta chains were sequenced, and tight co-correlation was observed between alpha and beta sequence abundances in each sample. The source study handled its data this way. Decombinator V4 was used to annotate the V gene, J gene and CDR3 of the TCR sequences. Expanded TCRs were defined as changing significantly between any two time points under a Poisson model with p below 0.0001. TCR abundances were normalised to the total number of TCRs sequenced per sample and expressed as counts per million. MAIT TCRs were defined by TRAV1-2 paired with TRAJ12, TRAJ20 or TRAJ33, and iNKT TCRs by TRAV10 paired with TRAJ18. VDJdb, accessed on 1 November 2021, was searched for TCRs annotated for CMV, EBV and SARS-CoV-2, and TCRs annotated for more than one antigen were excluded. TCRdb applied fastp at Q25 and MiXCR to the public reads, then kept only in-frame beta chains. Under each unique CDR3 protein, matching rows form one entry showing the most common genes and DNA. TCRdb, not the original authors, processed these V and J calls. This sample gives 62,000 or so distinct CDR3 sequences in total; roughly 9% of them show up just once. About an eighth of the sample is held by the ten biggest clonotypes.

There are 15 amino acids in the CDR3, from cysteine to phenylalanine inclusive. CDR3 DNA only is kept here, 45 bases in frame from base 1. The junction shows trimming of 4 bases on V and 5 bases on J, and the gene matches do not reach 7 bases of it. The study was a case-control design nested within a healthcare worker cohort in London, UK, with weekly nasopharyngeal swab PCR tests and blood sampling. Healthcare workers were recruited during the week of the UK lockdown, between 23 and 31 March 2020, and followed weekly for up to about 15 weeks. This clonotype occurred a few times. Its antigen specificity is not known. Base qualities are not provided; no much larger clone lies one nucleotide away.

The material sequenced was whole blood, taken at baseline. The origin of this receptor is an adult who was a healthcare worker with PCR-confirmed SARS-CoV-2 infection or an uninfected control (not recorded which). The receptor chain draws on TRBV12-3 or TRBV12-4 and TRBJ2-1; the central 8 bases match TRBD1. Read as DNA, the sequence is TGTGCCAGCAGTTCCCGACAGGGGCTGGACAATGAGCAGTTCTTC. Its amino acids are CASSSRQGLDNEQFF.